This T cell receptor (beta chain) was sequenced in a study of blood T cell repertoires in COVID-19. Study details: From the United States, Italy and Spain came samples of acute and convalescent COVID-19. T cells, B-cell-depleted T cells, or PBMCs provided the cDNA or gDNA that served as material.

CDR3 length equals 16 residues. V shed 0 bases, J shed 4 bases, and the junction held 4 bases outside the gene matches. CDR1 MNHEY and CDR2 SVGAGI come from the germline V gene. The data were produced by immunoSEQ multiplex PCR, yet TCRdb's version contains in-frame clones alone and is incomplete. The sample lists tens of thousands of clones, more than 60% occurring once. This TCR was recovered from an older man with acute or convalescent COVID-19. V and J are TRBV6-5 and TRBJ1-1; 11 bases fit TRBD1. The sequenced sample was peripheral blood. Here the CDR3 reads CASSYSGQGAGTEAFF. The CDR3 nucleotides read TGTGCCAGCAGTTACTCTGGACAGGGGGCGGGCACTGAAGCTTTCTTT.